Listed below are T cell receptor beta chains from one sample, sequenced in a study of human T cells and chemical hapten exposure. TCRdb re-analysed the RACE reads in MiXCR, keeping a single row per CDR3 protein. Among roughly 100,000 distinct CDR3 sequences listed, 12% were seen once. The sequencing here drew on whole blood, taken in connection with sensitization to the hapten diphenylcyclopropenone (DPC). The receptor source for this set is a woman aged 45-65 years with alopecia areata. Some clones in this sample may be carry-over from other donors' samples. Each CDR3 is given with its conserved first and last residue. Each record gives: D gene, CDR3 length, J gene, clone size, V gene, CDR3 DNA, CDR3 protein. The D gene is left open where the match is weak. Size is omitted from some rows. Given values are once, few, many or a class for expanded clones.

TRBD1 18 TRBJ1-6 few TRBV20-1 TGCAGTGCTAGAGGGTCGGGACAGGGGGCTTCCTATAATTCACCCCTCCACTTT CSARGSGQGASYNSPLHF
- 12 TRBJ1-1 few TRBV11-1 TGTGCCAGCAGCCTAACGACGACTGAAGCTTTCTTT CASSLTTTEAFF
- 14 TRBJ2-7 - TRBV9 TGTGCCAGCAGCGAGACCGGAAGCTCCTACGAGCAGTACTTC CASSETGSSYEQYF
- 13 TRBJ2-3 - TRBV13 TGTGCCAGCAGCTCTAATAGGGAAGATACGCAGTATTTT CASSSNREDTQYF
- 12 TRBJ2-3 - TRBV24-1 - CATSDFGPAQYF
TRBD1 16 TRBJ2-7 - TRBV19 TGTGCCAGTAGTACGGTGGGAGGACAGGGATTTGGCGAGCAGTACTTC CASSTVGGQGFGEQYF
TRBD2 14 TRBJ2-7 few TRBV5-1 TGCGCCAGCAGCTGGGGACTAGCGTCCGACGAGCAGTACTTC CASSWGLASDEQYF
- 11 TRBJ2-1 few TRBV7-2 TGTGCCAGCAGCCAAGTGCGGGGCCCTACTTTC CASSQVRGPTF
TRBD2 17 TRBJ2-1 - TRBV7-6 TGTGCCAGCAGCCTTACACTAGCGGGAGAGACTCCCAATGAGCAGTTCTTC CASSLTLAGETPNEQFF
- 13 TRBJ2-1 few TRBV18 TGTGCCAGCTCACCATCCCGAAACAATGAGCAGTTCTTC CASSPSRNNEQFF
- 11 TRBJ1-2 many TRBV5-1 TGCGCCAGCAGCTTGTCTGTTGGCTACACCTTC CASSLSVGYTF
- 18 TRBJ2-2 - TRBV4-1 TGCGCCAGCAGCCAAGATCCCTTTGGAGGGAGCATTCCCGGGGAGCTGTTTTTT CASSQDPFGGSIPGELFF
- 13 TRBJ2-7 many TRBV12-3/TRBV12-4 TGTGCCAGCAGTTCCCGCAGGGAGGACGAGCAGTACTTC CASSSRREDEQYF
- 13 TRBJ1-1 once TRBV29-1 TGCAGCGTTGTAAGGGAGAAGAACACTGAAGCTTTCTTT CSVVREKNTEAFF
- 14 TRBJ2-3 - TRBV11-2 TGTGCCAGCAGCTTAGATACTAGCACAGATACGCAGTATTTT CASSLDTSTDTQYF
TRBD1 14 TRBJ1-6 few TRBV12-3/TRBV12-4 TGTGCCAGCAGCCCGGGACAGCCGAATTCACCCCTCCACTTT CASSPGQPNSPLHF
- 16 TRBJ2-1 - TRBV5-1 TGCGCCAGCAGCGGGGACCTAGCGCCATCCTACAATGAGCAGTTCTTC CASSGDLAPSYNEQFF
- 11 TRBJ2-1 many TRBV7-2 TGTGCCAGCAGCTTATTGAATGAGCAGTTCTTC CASSLLNEQFF
- 13 TRBJ1-1 - TRBV29-1 TGCAGCGTTGCCCGGGATCAGAACACTGAAGCTTTCTTT CSVARDQNTEAFF
TRBD1 13 TRBJ2-5 few TRBV29-1 TGCAGCGTTGACACAGGGGACCAAGAGACCCAGTACTTC CSVDTGDQETQYF
- 15 TRBJ2-7 - TRBV4-2 TGTGCCAGCAGCCCAGGAGGGCTCAGCGCCTACGAGCAGTACTTC CASSPGGLSAYEQYF
- 14 TRBJ2-4 - TRBV11-2 TGTGCCAGCAGCTTAGAACAGTGGGCGAACATTCAGTACTTC CASSLEQWANIQYF
TRBD1 13 TRBJ2-7 few TRBV6-2/TRBV6-3 TGTGCCAGCAGAACCGACAGGGTCAGCGAGCAGTACTTC CASRTDRVSEQYF
- 16 TRBJ1-4 - TRBV12-3/TRBV12-4 TGTGCCAGCACTGCAGCCTCAGGGTACACTAATGAAAAACTGTTTTTT CASTAASGYTNEKLFF
TRBD1 16 TRBJ2-7 - TRBV6-5 TGTGCCAGCACTAACGTCGACAGGGACCCCCCCTACGAGCAGTACTTC CASTNVDRDPPYEQYF
- 16 TRBJ1-2 few TRBV6-1 TGTGCCAGCAGTGGTGGCGGCAGTAAAGCTAACTATGGCTACACCTTC CASSGGGSKANYGYTF
- 12 TRBJ2-5 few TRBV2 TGTGCCAGGTCGGACAGCGGGGAGACCCAGTACTTC CARSDSGETQYF
- 16 TRBJ2-5 - TRBV6-5 TGTGCCAGCAGTTTCACCCCCGCGGGGCTAAAAGAGACCCAGTACTTC CASSFTPAGLKETQYF
TRBD2 17 TRBJ2-1 - TRBV6-5 TGTGCCAGCAGTAGCCGGATGCGGGGGAGCTCCTACAATGAGCAGTTCTTC CASSSRMRGSSYNEQFF
TRBD1 15 TRBJ1-1 - TRBV2 TGTGCCAGCAGCCCGCGGGGGACAGTGAACACTGAAGCTTTCTTT CASSPRGTVNTEAFF
TRBD1 12 TRBJ1-6 - TRBV20-1 TGCAGTGCTCGGGACAGGGCTTCACCCCTCCACTTT CSARDRASPLHF
- 14 TRBJ2-3 - TRBV6-5 TGTGCCAGCAGTTACGTCGGCCGTACAGATACGCAGTATTTT CASSYVGRTDTQYF
TRBD1 11 TRBJ2-7 few TRBV28 TGTGCCAGCACAGACAGGGCGGTCCAGTACTTC CASTDRAVQYF
- 13 TRBJ1-1 many TRBV6-6 TGTGCCAGCAGATCAGTGGGGAACACTGAAGCTTTCTTT CASRSVGNTEAFF
- 13 TRBJ1-1 - TRBV11-3 TGTGCCAGCAGCTTAGGAGGGGGGCGCGGAGCTTTCTTT CASSLGGGRGAFF
- 15 TRBJ1-5 - TRBV18 TGTGCCAGCTCACCAGGTCCGCATAGCAATCAGCCCCAGCATTTT CASSPGPHSNQPQHF
- 14 TRBJ2-5 - TRBV7-2 TGTGCCAGCAGCTTAGGCGCTCGGGGAGAGACCCAGTACTTC CASSLGARGETQYF